The 20 T cell receptor beta chains given below trace back to one sample, sequenced in a study of CD8+CD57+ T cells in acquired aplastic anemia. Using genomic DNA as the template, TCR beta VDJ and CDR3 profiling was carried out. Using its own MiXCR run on the reads, TCRdb lists one record per CDR3 protein. This sample has about 210,000 distinct CDR3 sequences, with under 65% found just once. Sequencing was performed on sorted CD4+, CD8+, or CD8+CD57+ T cells (not recorded which) from PBMCs. The origin of the receptors is a human donor in good health.

The chain couples TRBV12-3 or TRBV12-4 to TRBJ2-7, with D perhaps TRBD1 (5 bases). V gave up 1 base and J gave up 4 bases, with 8 bases separating them. The CDR3 runs to 13 residues. The DNA of the CDR3 is TGTGCCAGCAGTTTAGACAGGATGTACGAGCAGTACTTC. This gives the protein CASSLDRMYEQYF.

This chain connects TRBV20-1 to TRBJ1-2; 8 nucleotides match TRBD1. There are 17 residues in the CDR3. CDR1 is DFQATT, CDR2 SNEGSKA, per germline (reference sequence). The V and J ends lost 0 bases and 3 bases, in that order; junction bases with no gene match: 12. CDR3 bases: TGCAGTGCTAGAGATCAGTCGGCAACAGGGGGACACTATGGCTACACCTTC. Its protein product is CSARDQSATGGHYGYTF.

This rearrangement joins TRBV7-6 to TRBJ1-6, with D hard to call. The germline gives CDR1 SGHVS, CDR2 FNYEAQ. Trimming took off 5 bases at V and 5 bases at J, with 13 bases between the two ends. The CDR3 loop spans 15 amino acids. The CDR3 DNA reads TGTGCCAGCAGCCTCAGTAGCACAAATAATTCACCCCTCCACTTT. It specifies CASSLSSTNNSPLHF.

V gene TRBV11-2 combines with J gene TRBJ1-2; D is ambiguous. CDR1 is SGHAT and CDR2 is FQNNGV in the germline V gene. V dropped 5 bases and J dropped 8 bases, with 15 bases sitting between them. The CDR3 is 13 residues long. CDR3 loop: CASSAGWQDGYTF. The DNA for the CDR3 is TGTGCCAGCAGCGCCGGATGGCAGGACGGCTACACCTTC. Together with reference TRBV11-2 and TRBJ1-2, the CDR3 gives the full variable domain: EAGVAQSPRYKIIEKRQSVAFWCNPISGHATLYWYQQILGQGPKLLIQFQNNGVVDDSQLPKDRFSAERLKGVDSTLKIQPAKLEDSAVYLCASSAGWQDGYTFGSGTRLTVV.

V and J are TRBV7-2 and TRBJ1-1, with no clear D. Germline CDR1 and CDR2: SGHTA and FQGNSA. V was clipped by 4 bases and J by 3 bases, with 6 bases between them. The CDR3 sequence is 12 residues long. In DNA form, the CDR3 reads TGTGCCAGCAGCTCCTACCACACTGAAGCTTTCTTT. This codes for CASSSYHTEAFF.

The chain carries TRBV7-2 and TRBJ2-1; possibly TRBD2 for D (5 bases). Trimming took off 7 bases at V and 6 bases at J, with 19 bases between the two ends. CDR1 and CDR2 from the germline V gene are SGHTA and FQGNSA. This CDR3 is 15 amino acids long. CDR3 protein: CASTQPWAGANEQFF. Written as DNA, the CDR3 is TGTGCCAGCACCCAGCCGTGGGCGGGTGCCAATGAGCAGTTCTTC.

About this clonotype: This clone may be a read error of a much larger clone one base away. The chain has TRBV6-4 and TRBJ2-1; D is uncertain. Germline CDR1 is MRHNA and CDR2 is SNTAGT. The CDR3 has 13 residues. The DNA of the CDR3 is TGTGCCAGCAGTGACTACTCCTACAATCAGCAGTTCTTC. This sequence encodes CASSDYSYNQQFF.

This clonotype was found once. The chain has TRBV7-3 and TRBJ2-2; 7 nucleotides match TRBD2. The CDR3 is made up of 13 amino acids. The V gene end was trimmed by 5 bases and the J gene end by 8 bases; junction bases not matched to a gene: 5. Germline loops: CDR1 SGHTA, CDR2 FQGTGA. CDR3 loop: CASSASGVGELFF. CDR3 in DNA: TGTGCCAGCAGCGCTAGCGGTGTAGGGGAGCTGTTTTTT.

This clonotype turned up a few times. The chain carries TRBV20-1 and TRBJ1-2; the D is unclear. Germline V gene lookup returns CDR1 DFQATT and CDR2 SNEGSKA (reference sequence). CDR3 length: 12 amino acids. V was clipped by 6 bases and J by 2 bases, with 10 bases between them. CDR3 amino acids: CSAYQLNYGYTF. DNA of the CDR3: TGCAGTGCCTACCAGTTAAACTATGGCTACACCTTC.

As concerns this clonotype: Germline and junction disagree at one end, which may indicate a read error. The chain employs TRBV7-8 and TRBJ1-1; no firm D call. This CDR3 comprises 13 residues. CDR1 is SGHVS, CDR2 FQNEAQ, per germline. DNA for the CDR3: TGTGCCAGCAGCCCACCCTTGGACGCTGAAGCTTCCTTT. Amino acid sequence: CASSPPLDAEASF.

The J gene is TRBJ1-1, the V gene TRBV20-1; D perhaps matches TRBD1 (6 bases). Looked up from germline, CDR1 is DFQATT and CDR2 is SNEGSKA (reference sequence). The CDR3 is 13 residues long. V was shortened by 3 bases and J by 5 bases, with 13 bases between the two germline ends. CDR3 sequence reads: CSARTGAQTEAFF. The CDR3 DNA reads TGCAGTGCTAGGACGGGGGCGCAGACTGAAGCTTTCTTT.

This clonotype was seen only once. This chain connects TRBV7-3 to TRBJ2-7; 11 bases are shared with TRBD1. This CDR3 spans 15 amino acids. V shed 1 base and J 3 bases; nucleotides not matched to a gene: 2. Germline V gives CDR1 SGHTA, CDR2 FQGTGA. CDR3 protein: CASSLMGTGGYEQYF. In DNA form, the CDR3 reads TGTGCCAGCAGCTTAATGGGGACAGGGGGCTACGAGCAGTACTTC.

The J gene is TRBJ1-3, the V gene TRBV7-9; D ambiguous. V was pared by 4 bases and J by 0 bases, with 13 bases between. Germline CDR1 and CDR2: SEHNR and FQNEAQ (reference sequence). This CDR3 has 16 amino acids. The CDR3 nucleotides read TGTGCCAGCAGCTCACCTGGCAGCTACTCTGGAAACACCATATATTTT. Its protein is CASSSPGSYSGNTIYF.

This clonotype was observed a handful of times. The rearrangement uses TRBV12-3 or TRBV12-4 and TRBJ2-7; the match to TRBD2 covers 9 bases. V was pared by 6 bases and J by 2 bases, with 5 bases of the junction left unmatched. The CDR3 length is 14 residues. DNA of the CDR3: TGTGCCAGCAGCGGACTAGCGCGCACCTACGAGCAGTACTTC. Its translation is CASSGLARTYEQYF.

This sequence joins TRBV9 and TRBJ1-1; D gene uncertain. Germline V gives CDR1 SGDLS, CDR2 YYNGEE. The CDR3 length is 13 residues. Trimming removed 7 bases from V and 1 base from J, with 11 bases in between. The CDR3 region has the DNA TGTGCCAGCTCTTCCCGGGAGAACACTGAAGCTTTCTTT. Translating gives CASSSRENTEAFF.

The V call is TRBV5-1, the J call TRBJ2-3, with a possible D match to TRBD1 (6 bases). Looked up from germline, CDR1 is SGHRS and CDR2 is YFSETQ. The V gene lost 3 bases and the J gene lost 11 bases, with 16 bases spanning the gap. The CDR3 is made up of 13 amino acids. The CDR3 protein is CASSSGAYNEQYF. The CDR3 DNA is TGCGCCAGCAGCTCAGGGGCATACAATGAGCAGTATTTT.

Only one count was recorded for this clonotype. The rearrangement uses TRBV5-4 and TRBJ2-3; D may be TRBD1 or TRBD2 (5 bases each). V lost 4 bases and J 8 bases, leaving 14 bases between the germline ends. Germline-derived CDR1 and CDR2 are SGHNT and YYREEE (reference sequence). The CDR3 extends over 13 amino acids. In DNA, the CDR3 is TGTGCCAGCAGCAGGGACCCTGGTGGTACGCAGTATTTT. Translated, it gives CASSRDPGGTQYF. Variable domain in full (rest from reference TRBV5-4 and TRBJ2-3): ETGVTQSPTHLIKTRGQQVTLRCSSQSGHNTVSWYQQALGQGPQFIFQYYREEENGRGNFPPRFSGLQFPNYSSELNVNALELDDSALYLCASSRDPGGTQYFGPGTRLTVL.

This chain connects TRBV5-1 to TRBJ1-5; weak D call: TRBD1 (5 bases). The CDR3 consists of 15 residues. The V end lost 7 bases, the J end lost 0 bases, and 14 bases lay between the germline ends. Germline V gene data show CDR1 as SGHRS and CDR2 as YFSETQ. The CDR3 bases are TGCGCCAGCCCCCTTGTTCAGGGTAGCAATCAGCCCCAGCATTTT. Protein sequence: CASPLVQGSNQPQHF. The entire variable domain, with the rest obtained from reference TRBV5-1 and TRBJ1-5, is as follows: KAGVTQTPRYLIKTRGQQVTLSCSPISGHRSVSWYQQTPGQGLQFLFEYFSETQRNKGNFPGRFSGRQFSNSRSEMNVSTLELGDSALYLCASPLVQGSNQPQHFGDGTRLSIL.

This clonotype was observed many times. The junction shows a germline mismatch at one end, possibly a read error. V and J are TRBV7-9 and TRBJ2-7; possible D gene TRBD2, 6 bases. From germline, CDR1 is SEHNR and CDR2 FQNEAQ (reference sequence). There are 14 residues in the CDR3. CDR3: CASSQAGGSYEQYF. The CDR3 DNA sequence: TGCGCCAGCAGCCAGGCCGGGGGCTCCTACGAGCAGTACTTC.

J is TRBJ1-5 and V is TRBV29-1; 9 nucleotides align to TRBD1. Germline trimming cut 5 bases from V and 5 bases from J; bases unmatched to any gene: 4. Germline assignment: CDR1 SQVTM and CDR2 ANQGSEA. This CDR3 is 13 amino acids long. The CDR3 coding sequence is TGCAGCGTTCCGGGACAGGGTGATCAGCCCCAGCATTTT. It yields the protein CSVPGQGDQPQHF.